The entry below describes one T cell receptor beta chain. Under the authors' procedure: Nucleated cell counts were estimated from reference gene primer amplification. The repertoire was sequenced with immunoSEQ multiplex PCR; TCRdb's copy has only in-frame clones and lacks some. The V and J calls and the clone size are those of that table, but D and trimming were determined from the DNA. Found here are roughly 230,000 clones, 89% of them singletons; the top ten hold 4% to 5%. This entry comes from a study of blood T cell repertoires in COVID-19. The wider study: Italy, Spain and the United States were the sources of the convalescent and acute COVID-19 samples. T cells, B-cell-depleted T cells, or PBMCs provided the cDNA or gDNA that served as material.

V shed 6 bases, J shed 6 bases, and the junction held 5 bases outside the gene matches. CDR1 and CDR2 (germline): MNHEY, SVGAGI. This CDR3 has 13 amino acids. The clonotype originates from a woman aged 40 to 49 who had recovered from COVID-19. Sequenced sample: peripheral blood. The J gene is TRBJ1-2, the V gene TRBV6-5; 9 bases map to TRBD1. The CDR3 nucleotides are TGTGCCAGCAGCCAGAACAGGGGGCATGGCTACACCTTC. Protein: CASSQNRGHGYTF.